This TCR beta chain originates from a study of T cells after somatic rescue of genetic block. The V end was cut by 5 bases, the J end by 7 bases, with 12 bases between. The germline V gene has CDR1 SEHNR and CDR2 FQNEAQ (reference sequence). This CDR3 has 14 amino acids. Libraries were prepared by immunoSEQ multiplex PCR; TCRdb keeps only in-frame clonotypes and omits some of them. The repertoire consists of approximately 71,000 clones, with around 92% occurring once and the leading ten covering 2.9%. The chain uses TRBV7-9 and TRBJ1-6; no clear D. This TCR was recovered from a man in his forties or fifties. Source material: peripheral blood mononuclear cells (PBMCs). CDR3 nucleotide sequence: TGTGCCAGCAGCCCCCTCCGGGTCAATTCACCCCTCCACTTT. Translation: CASSPLRVNSPLHF. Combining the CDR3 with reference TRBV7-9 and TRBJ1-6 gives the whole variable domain DTGVSQNPRHKITKRGQNVTFRCDPISEHNRLYWYRQTLGQGPEFLTYFQNEAQLEKSRLLSDRFSAERPKGSFSTLEIQRTEQGDSAMYLCASSPLRVNSPLHFGNGTRLTVT.